The 15 T cell receptor beta chains listed next were all sequenced from one sample in a study of blood T cell repertoires in COVID-19. Produced via immunoSEQ multiplex PCR; TCRdb's table is partial and in-frame only. The data hold 85,000 to 110,000 clones, with roughly 82% observed a single time. The source material was peripheral blood. These receptors originate from a human donor in a cohort sampled during active COVID-19.

The rearrangement links TRBV7-9 to TRBJ2-7; TRBD2 might be the D (5 bases). In germline, CDR1 is SEHNR, CDR2 FQNEAQ (reference sequence). The ends were cut back, 3 bases at V and 0 bases at J, with 12 bases in the middle. The CDR3 runs 15 residues. The CDR3 sequence is CASSFWAGSSYEQYF. In DNA, the CDR3 is TGTGCCAGCAGCTTCTGGGCGGGTTCCTCCTACGAGCAGTACTTC.

This chain joins TRBV5-1 and TRBJ2-2, with D perhaps matching TRBD1 (5 bases). The germline V and J ends were trimmed by 1 base and 4 bases, with 11 bases remaining between them. Germline loops: CDR1 SGHRS, CDR2 YFSETQ. The CDR3 extends over 15 amino acids. The CDR3 is CASSLSPGRTGELFF. The CDR3 DNA reads TGCGCCAGCAGCTTGTCGCCAGGGCGCACCGGGGAGCTGTTTTTT.

The chain is built from TRBV11-3 and TRBJ2-7; a weak D match, TRBD2 (5 bases). The V gene's germline CDR1 is SGHNT and CDR2 YENEEA. Trimming removed 5 bases from V and 1 base from J, with 15 bases in between. The CDR3 totals 15 residues. CDR3 DNA sequence: TGTGCCAGCAGCCCTCCAACTAGAGTGTCCTACGAGCAGTACTTC. It encodes CASSPPTRVSYEQYF.

The genes are TRBV2 and TRBJ1-6; 8 bases are shared with TRBD1. Germline assignment: CDR1 SNHLY and CDR2 FYNNEI. Unmatched junction bases numbered 9, after V lost 4 bases and J lost 4 bases. CDR3 length: 17 amino acids. DNA for the CDR3: TGTGCCAGCAGTGTTGGACAGGGAAGGGGTTATAATTCACCCCTCCACTTT. Translating gives CASSVGQGRGYNSPLHF.

The chain couples TRBV2 to TRBJ2-7, with TRBD1 matching over 8 bases. Germline CDR1 SNHLY, CDR2 FYNNEI. Losses at the gene ends were 7 bases for V and 6 bases for J; bases not matched to a gene: 17. The CDR3 sequence is 16 residues long. The CDR3 region has the DNA TGTGCCAGCACTCTTAGGGGGCAGGGGGCATTCCTCGAGCAGTACTTC. Encoded protein: CASTLRGQGAFLEQYF. Drawing the rest from reference TRBV2 and TRBJ2-7, the complete variable domain is EPEVTQTPSHQVTQMGQEVILRCVPISNHLYFYWYRQILGQKVEFLVSFYNNEISEKSEIFDDQFSVERPDGSNFTLKIRSTKLEDSAMYFCASTLRGQGAFLEQYFGPGTRLTVT.

This chain's CDR3 is CASSLRRGYNEQFF. The CDR3, as DNA: TGTGCCAGCAGTTTACGCAGGGGGTACAATGAGCAGTTCTTC. The V call is TRBV27, the J call TRBJ2-1; 7 bases agree with TRBD1. The CDR3 spans 14 residues. The ends lost 2 bases at V and 4 bases at J; junction bases unmatched: 2. Germline V gene data show CDR1 as MNHEY and CDR2 as SMNVEV (reference sequence).

The chain carries TRBV19 and TRBJ1-2, with D possibly being TRBD1 (6 bases). V lost 4 bases and J 6 bases, leaving 9 bases between the germline ends. The CDR3 extends over 12 amino acids. Germline V gives CDR1 LNHDA, CDR2 SQIVND (reference sequence). The CDR3 spells CASSNRVDGYTF. The CDR3 nucleotides are TGTGCCAGTAGTAACAGGGTTGATGGCTACACCTTC.

This rearrangement joins TRBV7-9 to TRBJ1-1; TRBD1 aligns across 9 bases. The CDR3 length is 17 residues. Losses at the gene ends were 6 bases for V and 1 base for J; bases not matched to a gene: 12. Germline CDR1 and CDR2: SEHNR and FQNEAQ (reference sequence). The CDR3 protein is CASRPPGQGSGNTEAFF. The CDR3 nucleotides read TGTGCCAGCAGGCCACCGGGACAGGGAAGCGGGAACACTGAAGCTTTCTTT. Using reference TRBV7-9 and TRBJ1-1 for the parts outside the CDR3, the full variable domain is DTGVSQNPRHKITKRGQNVTFRCDPISEHNRLYWYRQTLGQGPEFLTYFQNEAQLEKSRLLSDRFSAERPKGSFSTLEIQRTEQGDSAMYLCASRPPGQGSGNTEAFFGQGTRLTVV.

V gene TRBV19 combines with J gene TRBJ1-5, with D uncertain. The germline gives CDR1 LNHDA, CDR2 SQIVND (reference sequence). CDR3 length: 14 amino acids. Trimming took off 4 bases at V and 3 bases at J, with 10 bases between the two ends. For the CDR3, the DNA is TGTGCCAGTAGTAGCTTGGGCAACAATCAGCCCCAGCATTTT. Translated: CASSSLGNNQPQHF.

The V and J genes are TRBV2 and TRBJ2-2; possible D gene TRBD1, 6 bases. Per germline, CDR1 SNHLY and CDR2 FYNNEI. The CDR3 loop spans 13 amino acids. Trimming removed 8 bases at V and 8 bases at J, with 15 bases between. CDR3 residues: CASYRDIKGELFF. Here the CDR3 DNA reads TGTGCCAGCTACAGGGACATTAAGGGGGAGCTGTTTTTT.

The chain combines TRBV5-5 with TRBJ1-1; D unclear. Trimming removed 3 bases at V and 7 bases at J, with 16 bases between. Germline values: CDR1 SGHKS, CDR2 YYEKEE (reference sequence). CDR3 length: 14 residues. CDR3 in DNA: TGTGCCAGCAGCTCATCGGCGGGGAGGAGTGAAGCTTTCTTT. It yields the protein CASSSSAGRSEAFF.

The CDR3 coding sequence is TGCGCCAGCAGCCTAGCTACGGAGGACAGCCATGGCTACACCTTC. Residues: CASSLATEDSHGYTF. The chain carries TRBV4-1 and TRBJ1-2; a weak D match, TRBD1 (6 bases). V dropped 4 bases and J dropped 6 bases, with 18 bases sitting between them. Germline CDR1 MGHRA, CDR2 YSYEKL. The CDR3 totals 15 residues.

This chain connects TRBV6-5 to TRBJ1-6; 7 bases are a match to TRBD1. This CDR3 is 14 amino acids long. V gave up 5 bases and J gave up 7 bases; unmatched junction bases: 5. The germline CDR1 and CDR2 sequences are MNHEY and SVGAGI. The CDR3 region is CASSNTGVNSPLHF. The CDR3 DNA reads as TGTGCCAGCAGTAACACAGGGGTCAATTCACCCCTCCACTTT.

The genes are TRBV7-9 and TRBJ1-2, with D unclear. V dropped 1 base and J dropped 6 bases, with 9 bases sitting between them. Germline CDR1 is SEHNR and CDR2 is FQNEAQ (reference sequence). This CDR3 has 13 amino acids. The CDR3 DNA is TGTGCCAGCAGCTTAGTAGAAAGCAATGGCTACACCTTC. Protein: CASSLVESNGYTF. Supplemented by reference TRBV7-9 and TRBJ1-2, the full variable domain reads DTGVSQNPRHKITKRGQNVTFRCDPISEHNRLYWYRQTLGQGPEFLTYFQNEAQLEKSRLLSDRFSAERPKGSFSTLEIQRTEQGDSAMYLCASSLVESNGYTFGSGTRLTVV.

This clone was seen once. The chain has TRBV20-1 and TRBJ1-2; D is undetermined. Trimming pared 0 bases from V and 10 bases from J, leaving 6 bases between. This CDR3 spans 10 amino acids. Germline values: CDR1 DFQATT, CDR2 SNEGSKA (reference sequence). The DNA of the CDR3 is TGCAGTGCTAGAGATTTGGCCTACACCTTC. It is translated as CSARDLAYTF.